Listed below are T cell receptor beta chains from one sample, sequenced in a study of T cell repertoires in cytomegalovirus infection. Their antigens are not known. TCRdb re-called the reads with MiXCR, one entry per CDR3 protein. The table records 700,000 to 950,000 distinct CDR3 sequences, approximately 29% of them present only once. The starting material was cultured CD8+ T cells from PBMCs, obtained from culture after CMV antigen stimulation. The receptors were sampled from a human donor in good health (CMV status not recorded). Some clones in this sample may be carry-over from other donors' samples. The CDR3 runs from the conserved cysteine through the conserved F or W. D genes are given only for firm matches. Size tells how often a clone was seen (once, few, many) or the class of an expanded clone, and some rows leave it out.

>TRBJ1-5|.|.|TRBV20-1
TGCAGTGCTAGAAAAGGGGAAAATCAGCCCCAGCATTTT
CSARKGENQPQHF
>TRBJ1-2|TRBD1|many|TRBV28
TGTGCCAGCAGTTTACCCACAGGGGTCCGGGGCTACACCTTC
CASSLPTGVRGYTF
>TRBJ1-3|.|.|TRBV20-1
TGCAGTGCTAGTCCACAGCCACTAAGCTCTGGAAACACCATATATTTT
CSASPQPLSSGNTIYF
>TRBJ2-6|.|few|TRBV7-9
TGTGCCAGCAGCTTACCGGGCCCTGGGGCCAACGTCCTGACTTTC
CASSLPGPGANVLTF
>TRBJ1-4|TRBD1|.|TRBV7-6
TGTGCCAGCAGTATTACAGGGGAAAGTCTGTTTTTT
CASSITGESLFF
>TRBJ1-5|.|.|TRBV6-6
TGTGCCAGCAGTACCCGAGCCGCTAGCAATCAGCCCCAGCATTTT
CASSTRAASNQPQHF
>TRBJ2-5|TRBD2|.|TRBV4-2
TGTGCCAGCAGCAAAATAGCGGGGACACAAGAGACCCAGTACTTC
CASSKIAGTQETQYF
>TRBJ1-1|.|.|TRBV4-3
TGCGCCAGCAGCCCGACTCGGGCGGATAGGAACACTGAAGCTTTCTTT
CASSPTRADRNTEAFF
>TRBJ1-6|.|.|TRBV6-1
TGTGCCAGCTCAGAGGGCCCGGGGTCTAATTCACCCCTCCACTTT
CASSEGPGSNSPLHF
>TRBJ1-5|TRBD1|.|TRBV6-5
TGTGCCAGCGGACCAAGGACAGGGGTCAATCAGCCCCAGCATTTT
CASGPRTGVNQPQHF
>TRBJ2-2|.|few|TRBV27
TGTGCCAGCAGCCTCAGGGGTTCTGGGGAGCTGTTTTTT
CASSLRGSGELFF
>TRBJ1-2|TRBD1|.|TRBV4-3
TGCGCCAGCAGCCCCTCGGGGACAGGGGCCTATGGCTACACCTTC
CASSPSGTGAYGYTF
>TRBJ1-2|TRBD1|.|TRBV29-1
TGCAGCTGCAGGGGGCTTTATGGCTACACCTTC
CSCRGLYGYTF
>TRBJ1-1|TRBD1|many|TRBV7-2
TGTGCCAGCAGCTTAGGCGGTACAGGGGTCCGCGGCCTTGAAGCTTTCTTT
CASSLGGTGVRGLEAFF
>TRBJ2-3|.|few|TRBV10-3
TGTGCCATCAGTGCGGGACTCACCTCAGATACGCAGTATTTT
CAISAGLTSDTQYF
>TRBJ2-7|.|.|TRBV12-3/TRBV12-4
TGTGCCAGCAGCTGGTCTTTAAGCTCCTACGAGCAGTACTTC
CASSWSLSSYEQYF
>TRBJ1-2|TRBD1|.|TRBV20-1
TGCAGTGCTACCACCGGGACAGGGTGGGAAGGCTACACCTTC
CSATTGTGWEGYTF
>TRBJ2-6|.|.|TRBV7-9
TGTGCCAGCACCCCGTCTTTAACAGTAAACCGCTCTGGGGCCAACGTCCTGACTTTC
CASTPSLTVNRSGANVLTF
>TRBJ2-1|TRBD2|few|TRBV12-3/TRBV12-4
TGTGCCAGCAGTTTCAGCCTAGCGGGGGGGCCCAATGAGCAGTTCTTC
CASSFSLAGGPNEQFF
>TRBJ2-2|.|once|TRBV28
TGTGCCAGCAGTTTCCAACAGGGTCCCACCGGGGAGCTGTTTTTT
CASSFQQGPTGELFF
>TRBJ2-3|.|few|TRBV27
TGTGCCAGCAGTTCGGGGGCCCCTTGGGATACGCAGTATTTT
CASSSGAPWDTQYF
>TRBJ1-2|.|.|TRBV12-3/TRBV12-4
TGTGCCAGCAGTCAGGGCGGAGACTACACCTTC
CASSQGGDYTF
>TRBJ1-2|.|.|TRBV9
TGTGCCAGCAGCGTAGCTTCCCAGGGGCGAAACTATGGCTACACCTTC
CASSVASQGRNYGYTF
>TRBJ2-7|.|many|TRBV7-9
TGTGCCAGCAGCTTAGATGGCAGCTCCTACGAGCAGTACTTC
CASSLDGSSYEQYF
>TRBJ2-2|.|many|TRBV29-1
TGCAGCGTTTTCCGTCCCCTAGCCCCGGGGGCGAACACCGGGGAGCTGTTTTTT
CSVFRPLAPGANTGELFF
>TRBJ2-1|TRBD2|.|TRBV9
TGTGCCAGCAGCGTGGCCCTAGCGGGGGGTTCCTACAATGAGCAGTTCTTC
CASSVALAGGSYNEQFF
>TRBJ2-7|.|.|TRBV12-3/TRBV12-4
TGTGCCAGCAGTTTAGTGGGCAGGGGGGCCCCCTACGAGCAGTACTTC
CASSLVGRGAPYEQYF
>TRBJ2-7|.|.|TRBV7-9
TGTGCCAGCAGCTTAGTGAGTCAGGGGTACGAGCAGTACTTC
CASSLVSQGYEQYF
>TRBJ2-1|.|.|TRBV12-3/TRBV12-4
TGTGCCAGCAGTCCCCCCGGGGCGGGCAATGAGCAGTTCTTC
CASSPPGAGNEQFF
>TRBJ1-5|.|once|TRBV28
TGTGCCAGCAGCGCCAGGGCATACAATCAGCCCCAGCATTTT
CASSARAYNQPQHF